This T cell receptor (beta chain) was obtained from a study of blood T cell repertoires in COVID-19. Overall study: Acute-phase and convalescent COVID-19 samples originated in the United States, Italy and Spain.

V lost 5 bases, J lost 10 bases, and 2 bases stayed unmatched. The CDR3 contains 10 residues. The germline gives CDR1 GTSNPN, CDR2 SVGIG (reference sequence). Patients of the Seattle cohort, enrolled during active infection, were followed longitudinally. In the authors' methods: Counts of nucleated cells, estimated from reference gene primer amplification, were obtained. Profiling relied on immunoSEQ multiplex PCR, and the TCRdb table lists in-frame clones only, not all of them. That table supplies the V and J calls and clone size; D and trimming were determined from the DNA. The sample lists roughly 280,000 clones; around 86% were seen once.

The sample comprised peripheral blood. The chain recombines TRBV30 with TRBJ2-1, with 7 bases matching TRBD2. This TCR derives from a woman aged 60-70 years with COVID-19, enrolled during active disease. The CDR3 protein is CAWAGDEQFF. The CDR3 nucleotides read TGTGCCTGGGCGGGAGACGAGCAGTTCTTC.